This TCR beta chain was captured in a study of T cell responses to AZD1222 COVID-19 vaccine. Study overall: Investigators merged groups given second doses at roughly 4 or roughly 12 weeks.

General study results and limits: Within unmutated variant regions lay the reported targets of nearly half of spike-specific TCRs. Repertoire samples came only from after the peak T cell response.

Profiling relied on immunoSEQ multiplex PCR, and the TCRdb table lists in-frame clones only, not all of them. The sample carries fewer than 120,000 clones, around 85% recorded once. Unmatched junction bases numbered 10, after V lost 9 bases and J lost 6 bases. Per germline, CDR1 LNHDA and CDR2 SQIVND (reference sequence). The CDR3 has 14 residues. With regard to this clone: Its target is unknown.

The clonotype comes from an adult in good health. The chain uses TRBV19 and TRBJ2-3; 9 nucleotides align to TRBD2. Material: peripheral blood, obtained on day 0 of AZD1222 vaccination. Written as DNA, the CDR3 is TGTGCCAGCGCACTAGCGGGTTCAAGGGATACGCAGTATTTT. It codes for CASALAGSRDTQYF.